These T cell receptor beta chains were read from a single sample in a study of T cells in Graves' hyperthyroidism and ophthalmopathy. TCRdb re-called the multiplex PCR reads through MiXCR, storing one row per CDR3 protein. The sample yields some 760,000 distinct CDR3 sequences, about 15% seen once. The sequenced sample consisted of blood. The receptor set was obtained from a woman under 30 with Graves' hyperthyroidism. Both conserved end residues are trimmed from each CDR3. Each record gives: V gene, J gene, CDR3 protein.

>TRBV7-2|TRBJ2-4
ASSSATGLAKNIQY
>TRBV5-1|TRBJ2-2
ASSTILGSTGELF
>TRBV7-8|TRBJ2-2
ASSFKVTPGELF
>TRBV19|TRBJ2-6
ASSFGTGANVLT
>TRBV11-2|TRBJ2-2
ASSTGRGSGELF
>TRBV7-9|TRBJ2-1
AVRDASGMATRFEQF
>TRBV5-1|TRBJ2-5
ASSRGGASETQY
>TRBV19|TRBJ2-3
ASSIKSASGSLDTQY
>TRBV28|TRBJ1-1
ASSLQRLTEAF
>TRBV4-1|TRBJ2-5
ASGGTPLETQY
>TRBV12-3/TRBV12-4|TRBJ1-1
ASSDVQVMNTEAF
>TRBV28|TRBJ2-5
ASTSPSGQETQY
>TRBV7-2|TRBJ1-3
ASSSGGKGNTIY
>TRBV6-2/TRBV6-3|TRBJ2-1
ASSYSGPLNNEQF
>TRBV20-1|TRBJ1-6
SARGGTYNSPLH
>TRBV3-1|TRBJ1-5
ASSQGRQPQH
>TRBV15|TRBJ1-1
ATRSGTVGDTEAF
>TRBV11-2|TRBJ1-5
ASSSGRGYSNQPQH
>TRBV24-1|-
ATSGLSQETQF
>TRBV7-9|TRBJ2-7
ASSLPLAGGNEQY
>TRBV18|TRBJ1-1
ASSPPNGLKSAGTEAF
>TRBV6-5|TRBJ2-7
ASSWPGGYEQY
>TRBV3-1|TRBJ2-2
ASSPLLGTGELF
>TRBV24-1|TRBJ2-5
ATSDSGQGWKKTQY
>TRBV19|TRBJ2-7
ASSMSVSYEQY
>TRBV4-1|TRBJ1-2
ASSQGGKDYGYT
>TRBV4-3|TRBJ1-2
ASSQEMRQLNYGYT
>TRBV6-1|TRBJ1-5
ASRAGRKNQPQH
>TRBV30|TRBJ1-2
ACLVLIYGYT
>TRBV20-1|TRBJ2-3
SARDLVGRAPDTQY
>TRBV20-1|TRBJ2-3
SAGGQGPDTQY
>TRBV28|TRBJ1-4
ASSSGTFSEKLS
>TRBV5-5|TRBJ1-5
ASSLGQGAQPQH
>TRBV4-3|TRBJ2-3
ASSQDGDGRVGTQY
>TRBV5-6|TRBJ1-1
ASSFSGPPGNTEAF
>TRBV3-1|TRBJ1-2
ASSQDFTQGRGYT
>TRBV20-1|TRBJ1-5
SARDPGQGNQPQH
>TRBV20-1|TRBJ2-2
SARRGLAGGELF
>TRBV20-1|TRBJ2-7
SARTIAGAFGSPY
>TRBV3-1|TRBJ1-6
ASSFDFNSPLH
>TRBV12-3/TRBV12-4|TRBJ2-2
ASSPRTSGYTGELF
>TRBV11-2|TRBJ2-1
ASSLSRGTSGRNSYNEQF
>TRBV20-1|TRBJ2-5
SARRAETQY
>TRBV6-1|TRBJ1-2
ASSLGRGTFHGYT
>TRBV7-9|TRBJ1-2
ASSLAPESYGYT
>TRBV7-8|TRBJ2-2
ASSHNRMNTGELF
>TRBV27|TRBJ2-3
ASGLDRTGTDTQY
>TRBV20-1|TRBJ1-2
SASLGYGYT
>TRBV4-1|TRBJ1-4
ASSKRQTATNEKLF
>TRBV18|TRBJ1-5
ASSISGSGGNQPQH
>TRBV7-9|TRBJ2-7
ASSSGPDTYEQY
>TRBV27|TRBJ2-7
ASSKGIQGWYEQY
>TRBV13|TRBJ1-3
ASSLGTGGSSGNTIY
>TRBV12-3/TRBV12-4|TRBJ2-1
ASSLEAGIINEQF